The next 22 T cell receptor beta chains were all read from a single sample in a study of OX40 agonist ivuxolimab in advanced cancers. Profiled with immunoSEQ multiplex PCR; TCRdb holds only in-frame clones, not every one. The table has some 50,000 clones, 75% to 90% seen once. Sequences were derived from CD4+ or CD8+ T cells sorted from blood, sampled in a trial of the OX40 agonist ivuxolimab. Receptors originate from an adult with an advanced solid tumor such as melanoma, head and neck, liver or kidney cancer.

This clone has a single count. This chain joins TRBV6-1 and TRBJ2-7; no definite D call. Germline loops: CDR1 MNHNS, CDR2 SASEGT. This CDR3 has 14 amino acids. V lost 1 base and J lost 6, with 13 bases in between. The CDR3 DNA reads TGTGCCAGCAGTGAAGAGTTAACGAGTGGCGAGCAGTACTTC. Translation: CASSEELTSGEQYF.

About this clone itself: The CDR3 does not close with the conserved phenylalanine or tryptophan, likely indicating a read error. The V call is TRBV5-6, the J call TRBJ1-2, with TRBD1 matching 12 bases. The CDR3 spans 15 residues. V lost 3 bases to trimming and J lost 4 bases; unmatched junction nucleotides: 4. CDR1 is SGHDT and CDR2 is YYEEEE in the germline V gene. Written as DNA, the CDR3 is TGTGCCAGCAGCTATGGGACAGGGGGCGGCTATGGCTACACCCTC. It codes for CASSYGTGGGYGYTL.

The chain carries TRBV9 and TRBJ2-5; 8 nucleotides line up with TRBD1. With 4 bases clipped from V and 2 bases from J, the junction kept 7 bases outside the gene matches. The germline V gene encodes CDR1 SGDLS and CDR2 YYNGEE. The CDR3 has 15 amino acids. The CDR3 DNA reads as TGTGCCAGCAGCCTAGGGACAGGTGCTCAAGAGACCCAGTACTTC. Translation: CASSLGTGAQETQYF.

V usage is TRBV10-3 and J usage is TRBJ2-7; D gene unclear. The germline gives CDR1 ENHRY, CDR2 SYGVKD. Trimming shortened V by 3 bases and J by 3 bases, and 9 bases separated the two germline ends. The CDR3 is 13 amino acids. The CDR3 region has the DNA TGTGCCATCAGTGATCCGGGTAACTACGAGCAGTACTTC. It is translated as CAISDPGNYEQYF.

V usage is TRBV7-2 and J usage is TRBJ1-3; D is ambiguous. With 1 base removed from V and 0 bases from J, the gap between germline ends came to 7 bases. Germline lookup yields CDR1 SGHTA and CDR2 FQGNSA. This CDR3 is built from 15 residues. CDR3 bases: TGTGCCAGCAGCTTAGAAGGCTACTCTGGAAACACCATATATTTT. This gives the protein CASSLEGYSGNTIYF.

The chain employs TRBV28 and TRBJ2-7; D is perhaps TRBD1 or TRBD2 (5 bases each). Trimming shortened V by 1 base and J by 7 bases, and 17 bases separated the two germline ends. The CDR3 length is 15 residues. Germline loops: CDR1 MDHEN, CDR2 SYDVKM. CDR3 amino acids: CASSLSGRSKDEQYF. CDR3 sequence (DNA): TGTGCCAGCAGTTTATCGGGACGGAGTAAGGATGAGCAGTACTTC.

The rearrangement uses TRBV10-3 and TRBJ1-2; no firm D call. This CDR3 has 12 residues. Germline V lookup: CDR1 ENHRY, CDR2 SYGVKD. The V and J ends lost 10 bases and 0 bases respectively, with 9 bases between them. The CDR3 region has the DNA TGTGCCACCCTCATAGCTAACTATGGCTACACCTTC. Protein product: CATLIANYGYTF.

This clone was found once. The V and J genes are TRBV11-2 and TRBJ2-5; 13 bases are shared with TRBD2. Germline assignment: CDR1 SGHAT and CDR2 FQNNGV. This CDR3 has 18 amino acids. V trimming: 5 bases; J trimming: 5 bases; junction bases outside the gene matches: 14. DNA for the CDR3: TGTGCCAGCAGCACAACCGGGTTGACTAGCGGGAGGTCGGAGACCCAGTACTTC. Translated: CASSTTGLTSGRSETQYF.

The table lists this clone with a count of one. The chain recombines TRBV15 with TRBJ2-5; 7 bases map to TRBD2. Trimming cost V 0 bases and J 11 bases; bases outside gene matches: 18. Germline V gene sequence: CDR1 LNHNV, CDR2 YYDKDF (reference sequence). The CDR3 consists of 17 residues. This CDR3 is CATSRDWLAEKTGEQYF. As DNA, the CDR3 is TGTGCCACCAGCAGAGATTGGCTAGCGGAAAAGACGGGGGAGCAGTACTTC.

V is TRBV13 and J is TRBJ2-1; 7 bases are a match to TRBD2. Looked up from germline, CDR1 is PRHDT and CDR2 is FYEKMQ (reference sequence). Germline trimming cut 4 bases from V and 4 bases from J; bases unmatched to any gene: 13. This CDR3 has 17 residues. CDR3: CASSSHLLADDYNEQFF. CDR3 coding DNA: TGTGCCAGCAGCTCCCACCTTCTAGCGGACGATTACAATGAGCAGTTCTTC.

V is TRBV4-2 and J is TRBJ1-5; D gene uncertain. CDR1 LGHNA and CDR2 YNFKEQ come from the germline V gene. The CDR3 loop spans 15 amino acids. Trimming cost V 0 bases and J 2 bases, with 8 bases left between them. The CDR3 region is CASSQERAGNQPQHF. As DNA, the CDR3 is TGTGCCAGCAGCCAAGAAAGGGCTGGCAATCAGCCCCAGCATTTT.

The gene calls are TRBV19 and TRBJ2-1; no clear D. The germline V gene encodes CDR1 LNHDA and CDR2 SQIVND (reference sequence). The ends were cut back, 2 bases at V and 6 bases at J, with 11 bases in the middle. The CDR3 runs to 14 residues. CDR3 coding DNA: TGTGCCAGTAGTATAACCCAGGTTGGCAATGAGCAGTTCTTC. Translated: CASSITQVGNEQFF.

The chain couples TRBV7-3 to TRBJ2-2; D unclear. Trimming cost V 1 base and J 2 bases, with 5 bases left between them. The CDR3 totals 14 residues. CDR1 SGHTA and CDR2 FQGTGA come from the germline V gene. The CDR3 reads CASSLMANTGELFF. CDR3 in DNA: TGTGCCAGCAGCTTAATGGCCAACACCGGGGAGCTGTTTTTT.

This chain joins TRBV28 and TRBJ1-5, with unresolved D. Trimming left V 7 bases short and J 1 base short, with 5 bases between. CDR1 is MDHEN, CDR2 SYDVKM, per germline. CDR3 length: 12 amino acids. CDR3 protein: CASNWSNQPQHF. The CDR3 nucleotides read TGTGCCAGCAATTGGAGCAATCAGCCCCAGCATTTT.

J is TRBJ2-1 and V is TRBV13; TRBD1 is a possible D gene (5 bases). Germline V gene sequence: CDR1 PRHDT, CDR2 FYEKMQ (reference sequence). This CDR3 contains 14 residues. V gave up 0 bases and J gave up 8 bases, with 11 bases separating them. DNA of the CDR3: TGTGCCAGCAGCTTAGGGGGGCCCCGAGATGAGCAGTTCTTC. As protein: CASSLGGPRDEQFF.

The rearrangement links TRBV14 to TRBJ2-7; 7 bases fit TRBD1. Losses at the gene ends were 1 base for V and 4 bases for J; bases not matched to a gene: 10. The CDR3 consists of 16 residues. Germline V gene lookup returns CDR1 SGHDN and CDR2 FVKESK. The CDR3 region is CASSQGLATGMYEQYF. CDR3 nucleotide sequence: TGTGCCAGCAGCCAAGGGCTTGCGACAGGGATGTACGAGCAGTACTTC.

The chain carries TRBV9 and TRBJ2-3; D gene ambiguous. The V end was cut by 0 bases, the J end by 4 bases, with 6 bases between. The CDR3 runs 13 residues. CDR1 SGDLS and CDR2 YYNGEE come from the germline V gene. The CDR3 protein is CASSVVSADTQYF. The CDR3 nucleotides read TGTGCCAGCAGCGTAGTTAGTGCAGATACGCAGTATTTT.

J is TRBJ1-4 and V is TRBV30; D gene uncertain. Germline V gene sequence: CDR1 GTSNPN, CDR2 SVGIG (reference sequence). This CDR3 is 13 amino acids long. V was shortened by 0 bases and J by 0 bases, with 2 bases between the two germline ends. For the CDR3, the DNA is TGTGCCTGGAGTGTCGCAACTAATGAAAAACTGTTTTTT. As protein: CAWSVATNEKLFF.

CDR3 region: CASSLDRTGLSYEQYF. The CDR3 nucleotides read TGTGCCAGCAGCTTAGACCGGACAGGCCTCTCCTACGAGCAGTACTTC. The genes are TRBV7-6 and TRBJ2-7; 7 bases agree with TRBD1. The germline V gene encodes CDR1 SGHVS and CDR2 FNYEAQ. The CDR3 extends over 16 amino acids. With 1 base clipped from V and 0 bases from J, the junction kept 6 bases outside the gene matches.

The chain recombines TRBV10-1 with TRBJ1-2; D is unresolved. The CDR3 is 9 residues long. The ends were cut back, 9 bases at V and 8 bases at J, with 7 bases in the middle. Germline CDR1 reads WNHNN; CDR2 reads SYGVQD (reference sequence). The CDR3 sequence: CARPRGYTF. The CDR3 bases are TGCGCCAGGCCGCGGGGCTACACCTTC.

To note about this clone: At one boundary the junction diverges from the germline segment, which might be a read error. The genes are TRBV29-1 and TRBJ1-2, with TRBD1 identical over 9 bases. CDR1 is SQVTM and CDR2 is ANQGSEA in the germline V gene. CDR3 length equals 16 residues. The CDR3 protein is CSVVLTGGLPNYGYTF. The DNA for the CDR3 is TGCAGCGTTGTGCTGACAGGGGGACTCCCTAATTATGGCTACACCTTC.

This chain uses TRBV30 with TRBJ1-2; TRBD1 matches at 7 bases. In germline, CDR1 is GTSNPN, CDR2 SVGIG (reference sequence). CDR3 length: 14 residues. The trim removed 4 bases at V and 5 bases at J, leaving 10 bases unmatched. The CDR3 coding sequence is TGTGCCTGGACTACCACGGGACAGATGTATGGCTACACCTTC. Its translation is CAWTTTGQMYGYTF. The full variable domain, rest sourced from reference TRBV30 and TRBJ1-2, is SQTIHQWPATLVQPVGSPLSLECTVEGTSNPNLYWYRQAAGRGLQLLFYSVGIGQISSEVPQNLSASRPQDRQFILSSKKLLLSDSGFYLCAWTTTGQMYGYTFGSGTRLTVV.